This entry lists 18 T cell receptor beta chains sequenced from one sample in a study of T-cell memory formation after mild COVID-19. TCRdb re-derived calls from the 5' RACE reads in MiXCR, one entry per CDR3 protein. The sample shows fewer than 150,000 distinct CDR3 sequences, roughly 13% of them seen only once. The specimen was PBMCs or a T cell subset sorted from them (not recorded which). These receptors all stem from an adult woman who had mild COVID-19 (a few samples of this study predate the infection). Cell type and time point are not known.

The sample holds a few counts of this clonotype. V and J are TRBV30 and TRBJ2-5; D is uncertain. Trimming stripped 1 base from V and 5 bases from J, with 11 bases between. Germline V gives CDR1 GTSNPN, CDR2 SVGIG (reference sequence). The CDR3 loop spans 13 amino acids. This CDR3 is CAWSADTMETQYF. CDR3 sequence (DNA): TGTGCCTGGAGTGCCGACACTATGGAGACCCAGTACTTC.

CDR3 residues: CASSDTSGQGNVVDTQYF. In DNA, the CDR3 is TGCGCCAGCAGCGATACTTCAGGACAGGGGAATGTAGTGGATACGCAGTATTTT. V and J are TRBV4-1 and TRBJ2-3, with 9 bases matching TRBD1. V gave up 5 bases and J gave up 6 bases; unmatched junction bases: 18. Germline V gene data show CDR1 as MGHRA and CDR2 as YSYEKL. The CDR3 is 18 amino acids.

V and J are TRBV12-3 or TRBV12-4 and TRBJ2-1; no clear D gene. The V end lost 6 bases, the J end lost 4 bases, and 13 bases lay between the germline ends. There are 14 residues in the CDR3. The CDR3 reads CASSRVTRYNEQFF. The CDR3 DNA reads TGTGCCAGCAGCCGGGTGACCAGATACAATGAGCAGTTCTTC.

J is TRBJ2-1 and V is TRBV4-3; TRBD2 might be the D (6 bases). With 0 bases removed from V and 7 bases from J, the gap between germline ends came to 10 bases. Germline V gene sequence: CDR1 LGHNA, CDR2 YSLEER. The CDR3 runs to 14 residues. CDR3 region: CASSQDRRGNEQFF. CDR3 nucleotide sequence: TGCGCCAGCAGCCAAGATAGGAGGGGTAATGAGCAGTTCTTC.

This clonotype was seen only a few times. This chain joins TRBV4-1 and TRBJ2-7; a possible D gene is TRBD2 (6 bases). The CDR3 totals 14 residues. Trimming took off 5 bases at V and 3 bases at J, with 14 bases between the two ends. The V gene's germline CDR1 is MGHRA and CDR2 YSYEKL. CDR3 sequence reads: CASSLSGTVYEQYF. DNA of the CDR3: TGCGCCAGCAGCTTATCCGGGACTGTCTACGAGCAGTACTTC.

V and J are TRBV9 and TRBJ1-1; unclear D gene. This CDR3 spans 12 amino acids. V lost 7 bases, J lost 1 base, and 8 bases lay in between. Per the germline V gene, CDR1 is SGDLS and CDR2 is YYNGEE. The CDR3 spells CASSRANTEAFF. The CDR3 DNA follows: TGTGCCAGCTCCCGGGCGAACACTGAAGCTTTCTTT.

This clonotype was counted many times. This chain connects TRBV6-6 to TRBJ2-7; 7 positions agree with TRBD1. Germline CDR1 MNHNY, CDR2 SVGAGI (reference sequence). The J segment lost 4 bases and the V segment lost 0 bases, leaving 6 bases of the junction unmatched. CDR3 length: 15 residues. The CDR3 reads CASSYSGQAEYEQYF. For the CDR3, the DNA is TGTGCCAGCAGTTACTCAGGACAGGCCGAATACGAGCAGTACTTC.

This chain uses TRBV20-1 with TRBJ1-2; D might be TRBD1 (5 bases). CDR1 is DFQATT, CDR2 SNEGSKA, per germline (reference sequence). Trimming removed 8 bases from V and 8 bases from J, with 9 bases in between. The CDR3 extends over 9 amino acids. CDR3 sequence (DNA): TGCAGTCCGGGGGGAGGCTACACCTTC. It specifies CSPGGGYTF.

V and J are TRBV27 and TRBJ2-2; 12 bases are a match to TRBD2. CDR1 is MNHEY and CDR2 is SMNVEV in the germline V gene (reference sequence). The V gene end was trimmed by 6 bases and the J gene end by 9 bases; junction bases not matched to a gene: 5. The CDR3 sequence is 14 residues long. CDR3 amino acids: CASRLAGGGRELFF. CDR3 DNA sequence: TGTGCCAGCAGACTAGCGGGAGGCGGAAGGGAGCTGTTTTTT.

The chain has TRBV7-2 and TRBJ2-7; possibly TRBD1 for D (6 bases). The CDR3 consists of 14 residues. V shed 4 bases and J shed 1 base, with 11 bases lying between them. The germline gives CDR1 SGHTA, CDR2 FQGNSA. CDR3 nucleotide sequence: TGTGCCAGCAGCTCCAGGCAGGGGTCCTACGAGCAGTACTTC. Protein product: CASSSRQGSYEQYF.

The V gene is TRBV9, the J gene TRBJ2-5, with 12 positions matching TRBD2. With V trimmed by 0 bases and J by 3 bases, 0 bases remained unmatched. CDR3 length equals 15 residues. The germline CDR1 and CDR2 sequences are SGDLS and YYNGEE. Here the CDR3 DNA reads TGTGCCAGCAGCGTAGGGACTAGCGGGAAAGAGACCCAGTACTTC. Protein sequence: CASSVGTSGKETQYF.

The rearrangement uses TRBV20-1 and TRBJ2-1; TRBD2 matches 7 bases. The CDR3 length is 14 residues. Trimming at V came to 3 bases and at J to 10 bases, leaving 12 bases not matched to a gene. Per germline, CDR1 DFQATT and CDR2 SNEGSKA (reference sequence). CDR3 coding DNA: TGCAGTGCTAGTTCCCAGCGGGGTCCGTGGGAGCAGTTCTTC. Translating gives CSASSQRGPWEQFF.

The chain carries TRBV5-1 and TRBJ1-1; a possible D gene is TRBD1 (5 bases). The CDR3 length is 14 residues. Germline V gene data show CDR1 as SGHRS and CDR2 as YFSETQ. The germline V and J ends were trimmed by 0 bases and 4 bases, with 10 bases remaining between them. The CDR3 here is CASSLVGQGTEAFF. Written as DNA, the CDR3 is TGCGCCAGCAGCTTGGTAGGCCAGGGCACTGAAGCTTTCTTT.

This clonotype was picked up many times. J is TRBJ2-1 and V is TRBV5-1, with a tentative D call TRBD2 (5 bases). CDR1 is SGHRS, CDR2 YFSETQ, per germline. This CDR3 has 12 amino acids. V shed 4 bases and J shed 7 bases, with 9 bases lying between them. CDR3 amino acids: CASSMRENEQFF. The CDR3, as DNA: TGCGCCAGCAGCATGAGGGAGAATGAGCAGTTCTTC.

V and J are TRBV2 and TRBJ2-1; D not certain. The CDR3 is 8 amino acids. CDR1 and CDR2 (germline): SNHLY, FYNNEI. Trimming took off 9 bases at V and 13 bases at J, with 7 bases between the two ends. CDR3 amino acids: CASPQQFF. The CDR3 DNA is TGTGCCAGTCCCCAACAGTTCTTC.

This clonotype came up a few times. The CDR3 sequence: CASSQSLPGLAYEQYF. The DNA of the CDR3 is TGCGCCAGCAGCCAGAGTTTACCGGGACTAGCGTACGAGCAGTACTTC. V gene TRBV4-3 combines with J gene TRBJ2-7; 10 nucleotides match TRBD2. The CDR3 loop spans 16 amino acids. CDR1 and CDR2 (germline): LGHNA, YSLEER. V lost 3 bases and J lost 4; bases outside the gene matches: 9.

This clonotype was detected only a few times. This chain links TRBV4-1 with TRBJ2-7, with 10 bases that match TRBD2. The CDR3 covers 15 residues. J lost 4 bases, V lost 4 bases, and 7 bases had no gene match. Germline assignment: CDR1 MGHRA and CDR2 YSYEKL. CDR3 loop: CASSPAGGEYYEQYF. The CDR3 DNA sequence: TGCGCCAGCAGCCCAGCGGGGGGGGAGTATTACGAGCAGTACTTC.

The V and J genes are TRBV4-1 and TRBJ1-1, with D hard to call. Trimming pared 4 bases from V and 6 bases from J, leaving 12 bases between. This CDR3 region has 13 residues. CDR1 and CDR2 (germline): MGHRA, YSYEKL. Here the CDR3 reads CASSREGRAEAFF. The CDR3 DNA reads as TGCGCCAGCAGCCGTGAGGGAAGGGCTGAAGCTTTCTTT.